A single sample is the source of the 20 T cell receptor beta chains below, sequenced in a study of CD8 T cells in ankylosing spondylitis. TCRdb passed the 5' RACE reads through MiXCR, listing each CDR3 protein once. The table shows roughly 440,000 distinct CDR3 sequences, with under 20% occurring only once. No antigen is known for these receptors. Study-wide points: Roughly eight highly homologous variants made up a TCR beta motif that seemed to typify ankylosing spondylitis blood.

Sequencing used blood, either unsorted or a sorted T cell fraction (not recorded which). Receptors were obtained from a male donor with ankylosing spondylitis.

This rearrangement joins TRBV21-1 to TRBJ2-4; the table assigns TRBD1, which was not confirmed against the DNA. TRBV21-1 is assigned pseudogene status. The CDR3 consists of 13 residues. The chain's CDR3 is CASSGRQGLIQYF. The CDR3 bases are TGTGCCAGCAGCGGCCGACAGGGTCTCATTCAGTACTTC.

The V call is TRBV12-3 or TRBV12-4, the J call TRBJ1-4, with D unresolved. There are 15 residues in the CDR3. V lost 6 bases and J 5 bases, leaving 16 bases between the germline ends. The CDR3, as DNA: TGTGCCAGCAGATCCCAACTGGTATTAAATGAAAAACTGTTTTTT. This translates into CASRSQLVLNEKLFF.

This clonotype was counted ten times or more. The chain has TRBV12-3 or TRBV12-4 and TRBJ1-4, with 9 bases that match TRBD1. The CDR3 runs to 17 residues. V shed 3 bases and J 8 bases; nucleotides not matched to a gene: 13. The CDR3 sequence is CASSLGQHGTGNEKLFF. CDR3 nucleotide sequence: TGTGCCAGCAGTTTGGGTCAACACGGGACAGGGAACGAAAAACTGTTTTTT.

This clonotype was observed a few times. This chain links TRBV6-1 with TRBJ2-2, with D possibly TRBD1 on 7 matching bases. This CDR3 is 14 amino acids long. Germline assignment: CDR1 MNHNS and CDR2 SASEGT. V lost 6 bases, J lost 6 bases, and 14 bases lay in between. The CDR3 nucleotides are TGTGCCAGCAGCCGCACAGGGGACTCCGGGGAGCTGTTTTTT. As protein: CASSRTGDSGELFF.

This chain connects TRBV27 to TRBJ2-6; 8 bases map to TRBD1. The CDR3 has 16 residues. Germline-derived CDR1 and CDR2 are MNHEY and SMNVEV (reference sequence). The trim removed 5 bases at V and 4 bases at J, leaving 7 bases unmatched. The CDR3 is CASSKSRGRGANVLTF. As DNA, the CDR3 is TGTGCCAGCAGTAAGAGCAGGGGGCGCGGGGCCAACGTCCTGACTTTC. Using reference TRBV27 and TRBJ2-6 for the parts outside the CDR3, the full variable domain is EAQVTQNPRYLITVTGKKLTVTCSQNMNHEYMSWYRQDPGLGLRQIYYSMNVEVTDKGDVPEGYKVSRKEKRNFPLILESPSPNQTSLYFCASSKSRGRGANVLTFGAGSRLTVL.

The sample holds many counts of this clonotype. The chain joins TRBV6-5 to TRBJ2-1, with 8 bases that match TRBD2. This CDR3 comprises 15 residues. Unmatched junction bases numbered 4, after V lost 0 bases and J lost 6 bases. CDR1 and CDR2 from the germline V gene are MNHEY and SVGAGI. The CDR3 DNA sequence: TGTGCCAGCAGTTACTCTGGGACTAGTCGCAATGAGCAGTTCTTC. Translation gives CASSYSGTSRNEQFF.

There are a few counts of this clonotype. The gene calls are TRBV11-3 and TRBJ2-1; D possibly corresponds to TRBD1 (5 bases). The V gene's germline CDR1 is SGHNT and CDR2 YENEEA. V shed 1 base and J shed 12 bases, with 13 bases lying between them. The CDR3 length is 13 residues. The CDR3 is CASSLAGFQGQFF. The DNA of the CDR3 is TGTGCCAGCAGCTTAGCAGGTTTCCAGGGGCAGTTCTTC.

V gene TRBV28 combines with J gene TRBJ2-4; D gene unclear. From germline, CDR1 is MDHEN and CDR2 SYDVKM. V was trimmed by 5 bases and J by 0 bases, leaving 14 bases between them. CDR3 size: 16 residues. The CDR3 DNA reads TGTGCCAGCAGTCTAGGGCAGACGCTAGCCAAAAACATTCAGTACTTC. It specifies CASSLGQTLAKNIQYF.

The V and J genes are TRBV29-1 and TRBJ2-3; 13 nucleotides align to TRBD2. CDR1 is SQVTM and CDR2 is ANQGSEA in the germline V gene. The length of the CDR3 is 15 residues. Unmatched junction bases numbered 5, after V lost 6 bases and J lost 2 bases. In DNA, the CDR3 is TGCAGCGTCCCACTAGCGGGAGGGGTCACAGATACGCAGTATTTT. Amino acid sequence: CSVPLAGGVTDTQYF.

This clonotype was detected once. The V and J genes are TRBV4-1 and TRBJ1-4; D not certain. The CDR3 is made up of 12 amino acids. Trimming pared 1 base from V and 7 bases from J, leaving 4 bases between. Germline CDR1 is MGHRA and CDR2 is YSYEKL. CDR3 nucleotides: TGCGCCAGCAGCCAAGGGACTGAAAAACTGTTTTTT. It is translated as CASSQGTEKLFF.

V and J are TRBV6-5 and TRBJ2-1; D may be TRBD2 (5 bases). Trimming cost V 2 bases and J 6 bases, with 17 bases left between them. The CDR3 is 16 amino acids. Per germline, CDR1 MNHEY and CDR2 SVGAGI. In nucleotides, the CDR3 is TGTGCCAGCAGTTACCACAGCGGAAGGTTGGGCAATGAGCAGTTCTTC. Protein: CASSYHSGRLGNEQFF.

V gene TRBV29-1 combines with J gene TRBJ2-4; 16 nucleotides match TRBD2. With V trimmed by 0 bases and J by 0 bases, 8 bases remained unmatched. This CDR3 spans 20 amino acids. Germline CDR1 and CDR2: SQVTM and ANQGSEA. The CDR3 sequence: CSVEDRGTSGRGVAKNIQYF. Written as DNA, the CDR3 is TGCAGCGTTGAAGATCGAGGGACTAGCGGGAGGGGGGTAGCCAAAAACATTCAGTACTTC.

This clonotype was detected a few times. As DNA, the CDR3 is TGCAGCGCGGGCAGGGAAGGGGGCACTGAAGCTTTCTTT. Translating gives CSAGREGGTEAFF. This chain joins TRBV29-1 and TRBJ1-1, with D perhaps matching TRBD1 (6 bases). Trimming shortened V by 7 bases and J by 4 bases, and 16 bases separated the two germline ends. CDR3 length: 13 amino acids. CDR1 and CDR2 (germline): SQVTM, ANQGSEA.

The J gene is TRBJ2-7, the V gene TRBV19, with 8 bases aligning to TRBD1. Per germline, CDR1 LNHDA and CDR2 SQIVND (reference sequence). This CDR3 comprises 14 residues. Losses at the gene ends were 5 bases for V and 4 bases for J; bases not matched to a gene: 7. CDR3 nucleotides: TGTGCCAGTAGTGAGGGGGACAGGAGATACGAGCAGTACTTC. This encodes CASSEGDRRYEQYF.

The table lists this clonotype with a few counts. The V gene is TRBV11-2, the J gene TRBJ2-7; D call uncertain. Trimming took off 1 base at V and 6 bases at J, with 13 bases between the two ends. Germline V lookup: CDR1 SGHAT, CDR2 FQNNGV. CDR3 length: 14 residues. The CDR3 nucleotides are TGTGCCAGCAGCTTAGTGGTCACAGCAGGCGAGCAGTACTTC. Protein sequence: CASSLVVTAGEQYF.

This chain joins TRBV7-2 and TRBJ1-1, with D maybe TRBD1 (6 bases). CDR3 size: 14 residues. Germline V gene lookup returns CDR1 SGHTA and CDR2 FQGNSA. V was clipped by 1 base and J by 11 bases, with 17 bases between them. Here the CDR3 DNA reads TGTGCCAGCAGCTTAGGTGGACAGCGTCTGGGGGCTTTCTTT. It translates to CASSLGGQRLGAFF.

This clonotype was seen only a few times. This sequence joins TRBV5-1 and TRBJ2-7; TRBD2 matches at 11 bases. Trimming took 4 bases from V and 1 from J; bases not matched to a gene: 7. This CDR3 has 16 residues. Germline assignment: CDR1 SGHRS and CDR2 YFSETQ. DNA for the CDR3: TGCGCCAGCAGCGAGACTAGCGGGAACCCTTCCTACGAGCAGTACTTC. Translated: CASSETSGNPSYEQYF.

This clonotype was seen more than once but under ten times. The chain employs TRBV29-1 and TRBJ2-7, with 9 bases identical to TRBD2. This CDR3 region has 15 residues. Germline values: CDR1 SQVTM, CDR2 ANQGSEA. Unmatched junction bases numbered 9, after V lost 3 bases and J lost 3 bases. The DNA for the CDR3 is TGCAGCGTTGAGGTCGAGACTAGCGGCTACTACGAGCAGTACTTC. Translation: CSVEVETSGYYEQYF.

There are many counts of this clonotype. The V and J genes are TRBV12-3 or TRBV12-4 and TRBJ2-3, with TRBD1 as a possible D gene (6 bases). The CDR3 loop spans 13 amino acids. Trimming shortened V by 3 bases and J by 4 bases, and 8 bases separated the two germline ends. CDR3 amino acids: CASSFEGADTQYF. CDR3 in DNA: TGTGCCAGCAGTTTCGAGGGGGCAGATACGCAGTATTTT.

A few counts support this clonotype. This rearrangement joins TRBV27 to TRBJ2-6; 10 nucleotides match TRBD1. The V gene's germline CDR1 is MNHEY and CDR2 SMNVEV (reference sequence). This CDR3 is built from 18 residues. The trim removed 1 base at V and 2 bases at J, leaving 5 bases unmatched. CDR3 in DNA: TGTGCCAGCAGTTTATGGGGACAGGGGAGTCCTGGGGCCAACGTCCTGACTTTC. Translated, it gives CASSLWGQGSPGANVLTF. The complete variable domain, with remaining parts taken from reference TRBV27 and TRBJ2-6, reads EAQVTQNPRYLITVTGKKLTVTCSQNMNHEYMSWYRQDPGLGLRQIYYSMNVEVTDKGDVPEGYKVSRKEKRNFPLILESPSPNQTSLYFCASSLWGQGSPGANVLTFGAGSRLTVL.